This T cell receptor (beta chain) was identified in a study of cytomegalovirus exposure and HLA in healthy donors (dated by TCRdb to 2015 to 2018). Context from the whole study: An earlier analysis of approximately 640 of the donors reported more than 250 Gb of sequence data and some 120 million unique TCR beta sequences from about 179 million T cells. An early release that covered some 630 HLA-typed donors contained 250 to 350 gigabases of sequencing data and 85 million to 100 million unique TCR sequences. The genetic ancestry cluster associated with self-reported Caucasian donors included 81% of the roughly 400 genotyped donors. The study aimed to test whether signatures of past pathogen exposure could be identified by cataloging public T cell receptors. The T cell repertoires of 550 to 850 subjects were profiled by immunosequencing and related to cytomegalovirus serostatus. In addition to the first cohort of 666 subjects, a separate validation cohort of approximately 130 different subjects was used. High-throughput TCR immunosequencing, statistical association of individual TCRs with disease status, and machine learning were combined to predict cytomegalovirus infection status. A later analysis re-analyzed previously published TCR beta repertoires from 500 to 700 donors and added high-resolution HLA genotyping to study TCR occurrence patterns. In the later analysis, no new phenotypic data were used to find candidate immune exposures; instead, reliance was placed on TCR beta sequences and their occurrence across donors. An earlier analysis of 500 to 750 of the donors applied high-throughput TCR beta sequencing to assess whether each TCR beta V gene segment acted as functional or pseudogenic. Donor age, sex, ethnicity and CMV serostatus were compiled alongside the repertoire data. In a later genetic analysis, genome-wide SNP genotypes for about 65% of the roughly 670 donors were used, and that subset was treated as a discovery cohort. Every discovery cohort repertoire had been produced on one sequencing platform. HLA typing included class I and class II loci at four-digit resolution. The number of donors typed differed by locus, with about 620-630 for A, B, C, DRB1 and DQB1, approximately 500 for DQA1, 600 to 610 for DPA1, and 450 to 480 for DPB1. Roughly 5 DR-DQ haplotypes were treated as single units for association and clustering because of strong linkage in the cohort. On average, roughly 250,000 unique TCR beta nucleotide sequences were sequenced per donor among 398 genotyped donors of the cohort, with roughly 20% of those sequences being non-productive.

Worth noting for this clone: Its target antigen remains unknown. No much larger clone is present one base from it, and per-base qualities are unavailable.

Inclusive of the bounding cysteine and phenylalanine, the CDR3 is 17 residues long. The sequence is cut down to CDR3 DNA, 51 bases in frame from base 1. Germline trimming: 3 bases from V, 3 bases from J; junction bases outside gene matches: 10. CDR1 and CDR2, per the germline V gene, are SGHRS and YFSETQ. The protocol used for the library was the immunoSEQ multiplex PCR assay. For the multiplex PCR, a mixture combining 60 forward primers for TCR Vbeta segments and 13 reverse primers for TCR Jbeta segments was used. The CDR3 region of rearranged TCR beta genes was amplified from genomic DNA by a multiplex PCR assay. Amplified TCR beta libraries were sequenced as 87-base-pair reads on the Illumina HiSeq System. As for how the authors treated the data: Across the 700 or so repertoires, a later analysis counted 80 million or so unique TCR beta chains, roughly 11 million of which were shared by at least two donors. To remove PCR and sequencing errors, raw reads were error-corrected and collapsed into unique sequences using a nearest-neighbor algorithm that merged closely related sequences. To assign V, D and J gene segments, CDR3 sequences were aligned to IMGT reference sequences. For a sequence to be retained, a match of at least six nucleotides was required to both a V gene segment and a J gene segment. Rearrangements were called productive when the CDR3 lacked stop codons and stayed in frame with V and J; all others were non-productive. CDR3 was defined according to IMGT convention as the region running from the second conserved V-encoded cysteine to the conserved J-encoded phenylalanine. Sequences without an unambiguous match to a single V gene segment were excluded from the earlier analysis of 587 of the donors. An earlier analysis of a few hundred of the donors called V segments functional above 56.7% productive rearrangements and segregating when the between-donor standard deviation exceeded 5%. A statistical classification framework was built for diagnosing cytomegalovirus status from the catalog of TCR beta chain sequences. In a later analysis, V and J genes were assigned by comparing TCR nucleotide sequences against IMGT/GENE-DB human TR gene sequences. The TCRdist pipeline was used in a later analysis to assign CDR3 sequences and most-parsimonious VDJ recombination scenarios. In a later analysis, every TCR beta chain was defined by the combination of its CDR3 amino acid sequence and its V-gene family, and reads without a unique V-gene family were dropped. A later analysis removed roughly 590 highly shared, low-generation-probability nucleotide sequences to deal with suspected cross-contamination and a sequencing artifact. A later analysis calculated a clonal expansion index for each public chain from normalized within-repertoire ranks of inferred template counts. In a later analysis, generation probabilities were computed with a VDJ recombination model fitted to out-of-frame rearrangements, and the resulting probabilities were checked against IGoR. A later analysis scored TCR-TCR, TCR-HLA and TCR-CMV co-occurrence with hypergeometric tests, applying a repertoire-size bias correction to TCR pairs. To estimate false discovery rates, a later analysis permuted the HLA or CMV assignments 20 times. In a later analysis, co-occurring TCRs were grouped using DBSCAN, with TCRdist sequence similarity added in when clustering inside HLA-allele-positive subsets. Repertoires with fewer than 30,000 or more than 120,000 public chains, plus five repertoires with anomalous nucleotide sharing, were excluded from co-occurrence clustering. The immuneACCESS repertoire file appears here via TCRdb, limited to in-frame rearrangements. These files lack a portion of the clones; in checked studies, under half of the deficit traces to unresolved V genes, and the cause of the others is not known. V and J calls and clone size are given by that table; D and trimming were obtained from the DNA. This sample lists 130,000 to 150,000 clones; under 85% were detected once. 6.5% to 7% of the sample goes to the ten largest clones.

The cohort was made up of roughly 670 healthy bone marrow donors. Cohort members were all nominally healthy when sampled, although unrecorded immune exposures were likely present. The donor tested CMV seropositive and was one of the 289 seropositive cohort members. Every donor gave a peripheral blood sample, and the peripheral blood mononuclear cells from that sample were used for TCR beta sequencing. Genomic DNA extraction from the blood cell samples was performed with the Qiagen DNeasy Blood Extraction Kit. Paper-wide results and their limitations: Some IMGT-functional V segments, including TRBV6-2 and TRBV6-3, could not be distinguished by the 87-base-pair reads and were therefore excluded. In a later analysis, most CMV-associated TCR beta chains were found to appear HLA-restricted, with HLA associations seemingly driven largely by CMV exposure. Cytomegalovirus status was reported to be diagnosed by the classifier with high specificity and sensitivity in both the original and validation cohorts. Because counts were too low, around 17 rarely observed V segments, including chromosome 9 orphons, were left out of the earlier analysis of several hundred of the donors. A later genetic analysis associated a missense DCLRE1C variant with V-gene and J-gene trimming of TCR beta chains, and an independent cohort replicated the association. Assigning TCR associations to individual alleles was difficult when HLA alleles, especially DR and DQ, strongly co-occurred. In an earlier analysis of 587 of the donors, most TCR beta V segments appeared in productive rearrangements about 87% or about 30% of the time, broadly matching IMGT annotations. The authors suggested that the approach could potentially be generalized to other disease states and immunological phenotypes. According to a later analysis, TCR association rates differed among HLA loci, with DRB1 alleles showing the most associated TCRs and HLA-C alleles showing the fewest. Because HLA typing was missing for some donors at each locus, association tests included only the typed subset. Compared with the approximately 670-donor mean, donors in an Asian-associated ancestry cluster had fewer N-insertions in productive TCRs, according to a later genetic analysis. According to a later analysis, parvovirus B19, influenza, CMV and Epstein-Barr virus appeared linked to several top co-occurrence clusters. Across donors, most TCR sequences were observed very rarely, whereas some public TCRs were present in many individuals. Presence/absence analyses assumed roughly uniform sequencing depth across donors, an assumption that may not hold. A further reported finding was that TCR beta sequences accurately predicted the HLA-A and HLA-B alleles for most subjects in the first cohort. Correlated functional status among segregating V segments might reflect linkage disequilibrium, but an unknown experimental factor could not be ruled out. For the cohort, immune exposure information was limited to CMV serostatus. A group of highly shared sequence variants was considered likely to be a technical artifact of the sequencing pipeline. Specific HLA alleles were associated with 15,000 to 20,000 TCR beta sequences at a false discovery rate of 0.05 in a later analysis. A few of the identified cytomegalovirus-associated TCR beta chains were confirmed in vitro to be specific for cytomegalovirus antigens. In a later analysis, HLA-associated TCR beta chains showed more clonal expansion and lower generation probabilities than non-associated chains that were equally common. A total of about 180 TCR beta chains were listed by the study as associated with cytomegalovirus. The cohort was sequenced for TCR beta chains only, and without alpha or paired-chain data the features that could be detected were limited.

The V gene is TRBV5-1 and the J gene is TRBJ1-2; 11 bases in the middle match TRBD1. The sequenced material came from PBMCs. This clonotype was obtained from a woman aged 40 to 49 in good health and CMV-seropositive. The DNA sequence reads TGCGCCAGCAGCTCTAGGGGGACAGGGGGGTCATACTATGGCTACACCTTC. This translates into CASSSRGTGGSYYGYTF.